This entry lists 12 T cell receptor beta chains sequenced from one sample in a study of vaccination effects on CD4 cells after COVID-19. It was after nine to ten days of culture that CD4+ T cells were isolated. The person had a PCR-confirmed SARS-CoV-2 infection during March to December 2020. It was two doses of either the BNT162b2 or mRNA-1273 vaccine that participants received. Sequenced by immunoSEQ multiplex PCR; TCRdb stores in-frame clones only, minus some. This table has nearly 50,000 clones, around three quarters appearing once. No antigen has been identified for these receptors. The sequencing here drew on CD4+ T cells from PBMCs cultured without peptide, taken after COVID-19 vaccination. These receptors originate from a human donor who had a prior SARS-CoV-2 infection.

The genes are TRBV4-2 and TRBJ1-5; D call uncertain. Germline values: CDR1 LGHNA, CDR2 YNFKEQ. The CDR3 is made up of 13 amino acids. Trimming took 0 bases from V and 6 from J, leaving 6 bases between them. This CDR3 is CASSQDGGQPQHF. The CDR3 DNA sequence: TGTGCCAGCAGCCAAGATGGCGGTCAGCCCCAGCATTTT.

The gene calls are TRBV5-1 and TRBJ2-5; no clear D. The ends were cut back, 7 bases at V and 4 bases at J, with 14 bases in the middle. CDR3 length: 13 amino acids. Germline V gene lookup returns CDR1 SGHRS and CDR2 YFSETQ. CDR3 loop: CASSGVVPETQYF. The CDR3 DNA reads TGCGCCAGCTCAGGTGTAGTGCCAGAGACCCAGTACTTC.

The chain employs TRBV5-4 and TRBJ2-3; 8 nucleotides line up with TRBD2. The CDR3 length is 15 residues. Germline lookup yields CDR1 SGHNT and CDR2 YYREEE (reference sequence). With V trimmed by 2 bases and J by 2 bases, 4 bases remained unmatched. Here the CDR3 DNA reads TGTGCCAGCAGCTTCTCGGGGGGGAACACAGATACGCAGTATTTT. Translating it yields CASSFSGGNTDTQYF.

The chain's CDR3 is CASSWGLGLADAGTQYF. The CDR3 DNA follows: TGTGCCAGCAGCTGGGGGTTGGGGCTAGCGGACGCTGGGACGCAGTATTTT. This chain uses TRBV5-4 with TRBJ2-3; 7 bases line up with TRBD2. CDR1 SGHNT and CDR2 YYREEE come from the germline V gene (reference sequence). The CDR3 consists of 17 residues. Trimming removed 3 bases from V and 9 bases from J; junction bases left unmatched: 19.

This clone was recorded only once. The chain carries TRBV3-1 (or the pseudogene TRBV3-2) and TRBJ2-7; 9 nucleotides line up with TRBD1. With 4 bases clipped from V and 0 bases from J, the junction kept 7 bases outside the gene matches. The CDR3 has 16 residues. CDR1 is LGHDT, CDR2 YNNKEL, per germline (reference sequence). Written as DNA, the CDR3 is TGTGCCAGCAGCCCACTCGGGACAGGGAGCTCCTACGAGCAGTACTTC. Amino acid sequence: CASSPLGTGSSYEQYF.

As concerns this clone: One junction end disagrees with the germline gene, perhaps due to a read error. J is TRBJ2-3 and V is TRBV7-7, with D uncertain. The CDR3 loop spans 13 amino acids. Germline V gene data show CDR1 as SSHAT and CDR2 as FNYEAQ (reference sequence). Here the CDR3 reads CASSLMPTDTQYF. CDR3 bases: TGTGCTAGCAGCTTAATGCCCACAGATACGCAGTATTTT.

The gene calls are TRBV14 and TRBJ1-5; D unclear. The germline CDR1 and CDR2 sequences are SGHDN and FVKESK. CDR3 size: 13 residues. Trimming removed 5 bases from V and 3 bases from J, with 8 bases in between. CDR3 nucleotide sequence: TGTGCCAGCAGCTTAGACACCAATCAGCCCCAGCATTTT. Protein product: CASSLDTNQPQHF.

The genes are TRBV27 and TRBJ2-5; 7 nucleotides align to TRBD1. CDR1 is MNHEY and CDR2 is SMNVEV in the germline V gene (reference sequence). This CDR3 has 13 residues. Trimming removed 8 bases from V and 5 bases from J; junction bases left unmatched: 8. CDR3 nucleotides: TGTGCCAGCTCAACAGGGGCGTGGGAGACCCAGTACTTC. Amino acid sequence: CASSTGAWETQYF.

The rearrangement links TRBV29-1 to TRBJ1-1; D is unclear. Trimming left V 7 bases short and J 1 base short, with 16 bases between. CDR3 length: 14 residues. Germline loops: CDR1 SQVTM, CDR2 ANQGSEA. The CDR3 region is CSALPARQNTEAFF. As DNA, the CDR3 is TGCAGCGCCCTACCCGCGCGGCAGAACACTGAAGCTTTCTTT.

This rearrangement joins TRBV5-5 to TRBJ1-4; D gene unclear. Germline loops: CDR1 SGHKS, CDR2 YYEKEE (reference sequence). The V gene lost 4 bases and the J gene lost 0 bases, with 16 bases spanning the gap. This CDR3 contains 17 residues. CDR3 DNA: TGTGCCAGCAGCCCCCGGATCGTGCCAGCAACTAATGAAAAACTGTTTTTT. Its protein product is CASSPRIVPATNEKLFF.

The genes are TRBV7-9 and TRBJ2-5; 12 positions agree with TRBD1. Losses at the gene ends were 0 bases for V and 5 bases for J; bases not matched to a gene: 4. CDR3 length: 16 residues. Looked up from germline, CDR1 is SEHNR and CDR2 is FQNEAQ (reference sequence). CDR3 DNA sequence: TGTGCCAGCAGCTTAGCAGGGACAGGGGGCCAGGAGACCCAGTACTTC. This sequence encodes CASSLAGTGGQETQYF.

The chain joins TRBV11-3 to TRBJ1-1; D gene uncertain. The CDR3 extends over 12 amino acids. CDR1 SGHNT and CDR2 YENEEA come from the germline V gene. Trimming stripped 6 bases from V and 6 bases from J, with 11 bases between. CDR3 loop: CASSKEFSEAFF. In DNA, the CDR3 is TGTGCCAGCAGTAAAGAATTCTCTGAAGCTTTCTTT.